This T cell receptor (beta chain) is from a study of blood T cell repertoires in COVID-19. Trimming at V came to 4 bases and at J to 1 base, leaving 9 bases not matched to a gene. CDR1 and CDR2 (germline): SGHRS, YFSETQ. This CDR3 spans 16 amino acids. Using immunoSEQ multiplex PCR, the repertoire was profiled, and TCRdb retains in-frame clones only, with some absent. This sample has some 150,000 clones; about nine tenths occur once, and the top ten carry around 1.5%. The genes are TRBV5-1 and TRBJ1-1, with 8 bases matching TRBD1. This TCR was recovered from a human donor in a cohort sampled during active COVID-19. The sample was peripheral blood. The CDR3 DNA sequence: TGCGCCAGCAGCCGACTCCAGGGGGCAGGGAACACTGAAGCTTTCTTT. Its protein product is CASSRLQGAGNTEAFF.